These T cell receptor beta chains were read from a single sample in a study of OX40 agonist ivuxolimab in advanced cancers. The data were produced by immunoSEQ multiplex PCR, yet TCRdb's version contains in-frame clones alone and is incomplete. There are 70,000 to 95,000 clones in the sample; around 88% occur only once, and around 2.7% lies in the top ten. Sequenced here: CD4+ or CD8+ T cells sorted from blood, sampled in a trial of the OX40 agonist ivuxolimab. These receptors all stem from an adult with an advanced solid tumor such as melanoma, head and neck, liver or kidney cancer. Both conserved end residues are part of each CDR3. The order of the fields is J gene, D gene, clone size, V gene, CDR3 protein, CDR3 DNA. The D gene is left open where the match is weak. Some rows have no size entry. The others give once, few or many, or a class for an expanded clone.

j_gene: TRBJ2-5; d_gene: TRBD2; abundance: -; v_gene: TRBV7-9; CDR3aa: CASSVSGGHGETQYF; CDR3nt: TGTGCCAGCAGCGTCTCGGGAGGCCACGGAGAGACCCAGTACTTC
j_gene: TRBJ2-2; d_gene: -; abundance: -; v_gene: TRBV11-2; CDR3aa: CASSLAWYTGELFF; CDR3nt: TGTGCCAGCAGCTTAGCCTGGTATACCGGGGAGCTGTTTTTT
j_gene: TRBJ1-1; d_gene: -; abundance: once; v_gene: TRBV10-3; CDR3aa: CAIRGGVRLNTEAFF; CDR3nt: TGTGCCATCAGGGGGGGCGTCAGGCTGAACACTGAAGCTTTCTTT
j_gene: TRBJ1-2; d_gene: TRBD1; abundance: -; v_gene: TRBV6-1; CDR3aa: CASSEDWDRVYGYTF; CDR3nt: TGTGCCAGCAGTGAAGATTGGGACAGGGTCTATGGCTACACCTTC
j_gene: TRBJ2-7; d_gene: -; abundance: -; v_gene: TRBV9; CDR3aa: CASSVNPDGPYEQYF; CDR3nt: TGTGCCAGCAGCGTAAATCCCGACGGGCCATACGAGCAGTACTTC
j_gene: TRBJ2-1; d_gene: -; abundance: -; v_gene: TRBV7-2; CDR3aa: CASSLGFGVNEQFF; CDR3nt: TGTGCCAGCAGCTTAGGCTTTGGGGTGAATGAGCAGTTCTTC
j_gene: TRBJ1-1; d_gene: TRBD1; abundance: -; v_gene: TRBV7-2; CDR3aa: CASSSLRQGRGAFF; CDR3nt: TGTGCCAGCAGTTCTCTGAGACAGGGGAGGGGAGCTTTCTTT
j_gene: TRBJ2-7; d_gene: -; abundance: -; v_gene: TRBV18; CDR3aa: CASSSGLPYEQYF; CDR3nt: TGTGCCAGCTCATCGGGACTCCCTTACGAGCAGTACTTC
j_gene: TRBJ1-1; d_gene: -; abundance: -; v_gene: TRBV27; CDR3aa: CASSLRGDTEAFF; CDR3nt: TGTGCCAGCAGCCTACGGGGAGACACTGAAGCTTTCTTT
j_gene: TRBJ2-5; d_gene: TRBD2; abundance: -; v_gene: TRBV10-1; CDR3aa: CASSKAGGTGETQYF; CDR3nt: TGCGCCAGCAGTAAAGCGGGGGGGACAGGAGAGACCCAGTACTTC
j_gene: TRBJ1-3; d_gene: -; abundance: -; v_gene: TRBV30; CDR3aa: CAWSPTRNTIYF; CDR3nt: TGTGCCTGGAGTCCTACCAGAAACACCATATATTTT
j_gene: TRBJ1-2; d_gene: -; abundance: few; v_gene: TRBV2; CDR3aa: CASSEKGQSYYGYTF; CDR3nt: TGTGCCAGCAGTGAAAAGGGGCAGAGTTATTATGGCTACACCTTC
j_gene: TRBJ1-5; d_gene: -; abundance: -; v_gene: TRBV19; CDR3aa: CASSIVGGASNQPQHF; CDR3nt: TGTGCCAGTAGTATAGTAGGCGGGGCCAGCAATCAGCCCCAGCATTTT
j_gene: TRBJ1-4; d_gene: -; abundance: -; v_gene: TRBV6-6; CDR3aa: CASSYREANEKLFF; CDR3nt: TGTGCCAGCAGTTACAGGGAGGCTAATGAAAAACTGTTTTTT
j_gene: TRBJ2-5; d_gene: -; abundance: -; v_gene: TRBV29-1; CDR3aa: CSVEAAQETQYF; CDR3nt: TGCAGCGTTGAGGCAGCCCAAGAGACCCAGTACTTC
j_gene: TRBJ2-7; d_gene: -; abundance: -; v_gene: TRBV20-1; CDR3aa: CSAERSYEQYF; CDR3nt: TGCAGTGCAGAGAGATCCTACGAGCAGTACTTC
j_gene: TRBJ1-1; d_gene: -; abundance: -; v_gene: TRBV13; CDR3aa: CASSRTVNTEAFF; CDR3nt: TGTGCCAGCAGCAGGACAGTGAACACTGAAGCTTTCTTT
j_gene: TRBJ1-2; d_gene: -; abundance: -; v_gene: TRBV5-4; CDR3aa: CASSLSSAVNYGYTF; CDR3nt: TGTGCCAGCAGCTTGTCTTCTGCAGTTAACTATGGCTACACCTTC
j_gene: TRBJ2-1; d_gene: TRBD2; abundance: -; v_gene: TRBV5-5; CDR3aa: CASSPGVAGLSYNEQFF; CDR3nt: TGTGCCAGCAGCCCTGGTGTAGCGGGTCTCTCCTACAATGAGCAGTTCTTC
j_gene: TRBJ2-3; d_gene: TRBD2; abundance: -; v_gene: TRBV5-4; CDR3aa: CASSASLATDTQYF; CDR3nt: TGTGCCAGCAGCGCTTCACTAGCGACAGATACGCAGTATTTT
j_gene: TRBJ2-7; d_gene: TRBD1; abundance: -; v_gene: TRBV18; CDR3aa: CASSASGTGEYGQYF; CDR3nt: TGTGCCAGCTCAGCATCCGGGACAGGGGAGTACGGGCAGTACTTC
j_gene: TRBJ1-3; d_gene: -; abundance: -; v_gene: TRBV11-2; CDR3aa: CASSFEGGPGNTIYF; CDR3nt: TGTGCCAGCAGCTTTGAGGGGGGTCCTGGAAACACCATATATTTT